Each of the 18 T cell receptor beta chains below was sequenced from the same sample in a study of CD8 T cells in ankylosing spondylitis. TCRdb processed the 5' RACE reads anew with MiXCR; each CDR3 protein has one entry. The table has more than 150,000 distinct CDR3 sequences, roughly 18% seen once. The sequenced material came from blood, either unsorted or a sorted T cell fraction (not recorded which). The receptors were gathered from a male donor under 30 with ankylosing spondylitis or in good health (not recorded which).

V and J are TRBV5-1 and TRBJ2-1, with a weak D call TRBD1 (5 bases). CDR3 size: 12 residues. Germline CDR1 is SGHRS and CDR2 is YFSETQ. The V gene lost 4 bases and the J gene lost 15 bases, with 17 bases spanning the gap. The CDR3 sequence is CASSPDTPWRFF. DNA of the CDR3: TGCGCCAGCAGCCCGGACACCCCCTGGAGGTTCTTC.

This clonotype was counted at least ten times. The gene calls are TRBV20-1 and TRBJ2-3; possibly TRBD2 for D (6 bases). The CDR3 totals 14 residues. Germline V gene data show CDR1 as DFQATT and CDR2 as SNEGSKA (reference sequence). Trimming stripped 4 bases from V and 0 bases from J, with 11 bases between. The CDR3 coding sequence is TGCAGTGCTAATGGGGCGGGGAGCACAGATACGCAGTATTTT. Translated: CSANGAGSTDTQYF.

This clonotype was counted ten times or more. The CDR3 loop reads CASSLGAAAYQETQYF. In nucleotides, the CDR3 is TGTGCCAGCAGTTTAGGGGCCGCTGCGTACCAAGAGACCCAGTACTTC. The V gene is TRBV12-3 or TRBV12-4, the J gene TRBJ2-5, with D hard to call. This CDR3 is 16 amino acids long. Trimming shortened V by 1 base and J by 0 bases, and 12 bases separated the two germline ends.

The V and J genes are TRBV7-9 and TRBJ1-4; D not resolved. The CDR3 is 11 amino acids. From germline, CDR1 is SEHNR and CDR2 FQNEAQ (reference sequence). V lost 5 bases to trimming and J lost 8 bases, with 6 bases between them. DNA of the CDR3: TGTGCCAGCAGCCTGAGGGAAAAACTGTTTTTT. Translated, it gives CASSLREKLFF.

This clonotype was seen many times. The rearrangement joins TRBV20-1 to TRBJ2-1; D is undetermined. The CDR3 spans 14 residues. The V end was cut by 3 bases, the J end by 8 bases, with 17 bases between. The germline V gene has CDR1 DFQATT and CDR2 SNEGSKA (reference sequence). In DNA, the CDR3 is TGCAGTGCTAGGGATGAGGTAGTAATCGATGAGCAGTTCTTC. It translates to CSARDEVVIDEQFF.

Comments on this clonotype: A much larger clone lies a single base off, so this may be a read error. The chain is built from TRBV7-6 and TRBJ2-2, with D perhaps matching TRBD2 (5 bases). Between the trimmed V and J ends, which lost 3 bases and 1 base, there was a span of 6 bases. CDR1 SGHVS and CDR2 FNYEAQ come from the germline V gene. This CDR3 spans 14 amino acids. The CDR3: CASSFEGNTGELFF. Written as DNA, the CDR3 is TGTGCCAGCAGCTTCGAGGGGAACACCGGGGAGCTGTTTTTT.

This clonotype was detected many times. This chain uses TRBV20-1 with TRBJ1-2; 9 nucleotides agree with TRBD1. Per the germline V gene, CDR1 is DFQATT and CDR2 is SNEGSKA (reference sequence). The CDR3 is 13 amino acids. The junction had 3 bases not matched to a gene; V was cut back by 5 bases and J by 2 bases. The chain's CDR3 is CSAQQGANYGYTF. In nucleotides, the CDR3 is TGCAGTGCTCAACAGGGGGCGAACTATGGCTACACCTTC.

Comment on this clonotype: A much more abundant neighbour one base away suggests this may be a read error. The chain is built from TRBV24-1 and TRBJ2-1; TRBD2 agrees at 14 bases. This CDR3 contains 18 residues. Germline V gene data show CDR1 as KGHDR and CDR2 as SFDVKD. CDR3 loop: CAASRDRGLAGAYNEQFF. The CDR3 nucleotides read TGTGCCGCCAGCCGGGACAGGGGACTAGCGGGGGCCTACAATGAGCAGTTCTTC.

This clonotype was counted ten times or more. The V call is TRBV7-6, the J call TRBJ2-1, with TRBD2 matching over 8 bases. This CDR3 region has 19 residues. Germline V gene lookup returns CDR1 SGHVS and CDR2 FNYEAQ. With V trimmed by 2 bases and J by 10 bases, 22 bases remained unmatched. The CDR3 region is CASSLRPERSGNNRIEQFF. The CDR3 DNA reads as TGTGCCAGCAGCTTAAGGCCCGAACGTAGCGGGAATAATAGAATAGAGCAGTTCTTC.

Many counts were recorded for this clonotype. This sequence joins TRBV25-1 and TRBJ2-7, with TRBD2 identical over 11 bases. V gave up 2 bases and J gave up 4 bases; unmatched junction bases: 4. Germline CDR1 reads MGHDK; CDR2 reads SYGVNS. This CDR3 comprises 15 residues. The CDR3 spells CASSEPASGRYEQYF. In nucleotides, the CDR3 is TGTGCCAGCAGTGAACCCGCTAGCGGGAGGTACGAGCAGTACTTC.

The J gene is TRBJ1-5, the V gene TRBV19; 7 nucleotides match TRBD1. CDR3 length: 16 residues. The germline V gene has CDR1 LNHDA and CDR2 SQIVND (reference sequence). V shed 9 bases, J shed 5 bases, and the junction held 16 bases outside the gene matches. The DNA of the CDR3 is TGTGCCAGCACCCTGACAGGGCTAATAAATTATCAGCCCCAGCATTTT. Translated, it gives CASTLTGLINYQPQHF.

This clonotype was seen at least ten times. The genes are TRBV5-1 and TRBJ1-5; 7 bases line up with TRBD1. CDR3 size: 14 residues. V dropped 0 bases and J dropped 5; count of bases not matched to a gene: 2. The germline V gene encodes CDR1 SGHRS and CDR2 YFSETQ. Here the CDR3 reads CASSLDRGDQPQHF. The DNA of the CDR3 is TGCGCCAGCAGCTTGGACAGGGGAGATCAGCCCCAGCATTTT.

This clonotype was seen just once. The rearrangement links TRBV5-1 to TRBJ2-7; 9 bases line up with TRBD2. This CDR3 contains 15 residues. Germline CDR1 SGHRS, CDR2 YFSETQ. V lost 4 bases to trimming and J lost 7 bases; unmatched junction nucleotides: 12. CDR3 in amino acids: CASSHAGLATEEQYF. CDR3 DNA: TGCGCCAGCAGCCACGCCGGACTAGCGACAGAAGAGCAGTACTTC.

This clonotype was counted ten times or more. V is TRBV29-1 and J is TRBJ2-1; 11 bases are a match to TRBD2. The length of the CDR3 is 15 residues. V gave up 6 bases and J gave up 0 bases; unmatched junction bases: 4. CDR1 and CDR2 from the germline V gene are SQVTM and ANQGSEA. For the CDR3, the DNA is TGCAGCGTCGGGACTAGCGGCCACTCCTACAATGAGCAGTTCTTC. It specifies CSVGTSGHSYNEQFF.

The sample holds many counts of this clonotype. CDR3 bases: TGTGCCAGCTCACCGAATCGAGAGACAGATACGCAGTATTTT. Translated: CASSPNRETDTQYF. The chain carries TRBV18 and TRBJ2-3, with unresolved D. CDR3 length equals 14 residues. V lost 3 bases and J lost 3, with 10 bases in between. The V gene's germline CDR1 is KGHSH and CDR2 LQKENI.

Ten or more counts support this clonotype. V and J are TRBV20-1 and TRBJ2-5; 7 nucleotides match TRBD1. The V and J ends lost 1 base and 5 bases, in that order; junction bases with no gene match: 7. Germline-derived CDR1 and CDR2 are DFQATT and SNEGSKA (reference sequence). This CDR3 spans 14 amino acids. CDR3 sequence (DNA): TGCAGTGCTAGAGGGGACAGATCCAAGGAGACCCAGTACTTC. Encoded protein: CSARGDRSKETQYF.

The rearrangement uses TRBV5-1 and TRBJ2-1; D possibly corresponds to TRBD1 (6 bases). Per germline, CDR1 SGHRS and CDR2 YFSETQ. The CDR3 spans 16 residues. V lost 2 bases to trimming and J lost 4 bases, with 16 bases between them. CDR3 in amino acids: CASSLRGHGRYNEQFF. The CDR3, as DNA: TGCGCCAGCAGCTTAAGGGGACACGGCCGTTACAATGAGCAGTTCTTC.

CDR3 sequence (DNA): TGTGCCAGCACCAAAAGGGGGGGCGGCGAGCAGTACGTC. Encoded protein: CASTKRGGGEQYV. J is TRBJ2-7 and V is TRBV6-1, with D maybe TRBD2 (7 bases). Looked up from germline, CDR1 is MNHNS and CDR2 is SASEGT. Trimming stripped 7 bases from V and 6 bases from J, with 16 bases between. The CDR3 loop spans 13 amino acids.